This TCR beta chain comes out of a study of glioma-infiltrating T cells. Using RNA template, CDR3s of TCR alpha and beta were amplified with iRepertoire arm-PCR. For one-step reverse transcription and amplification, 100-400 ng of tissue mRNA or PBMC total RNA was used. TCRdb redid the calling of the multiplex PCR reads with MiXCR, one entry per CDR3 protein. The sample lists 110,000 or so distinct CDR3 sequences, around 25% occurring once. This clonotype was seen ten or more times. Trimming shortened V by 4 bases and J by 2 bases, and 9 bases separated the two germline ends. This CDR3 is 14 amino acids long. CDR1 LGHDT and CDR2 YNNKEL come from the germline V gene (reference sequence).

The chain carries TRBV3-1 and TRBJ1-3; D remains ambiguous. This TCR was recovered from a human donor with low-grade glioma or glioblastoma, undergoing nonglioma brain surgery, or in good health (not recorded which). Input material: glioma tissue, nonneoplastic brain tissue, or PBMCs (not recorded which). Written as DNA, the CDR3 is TGTGCCAGCAGCCTAAAACTAACTGGAAACACCATATATTTT. Protein product: CASSLKLTGNTIYF.